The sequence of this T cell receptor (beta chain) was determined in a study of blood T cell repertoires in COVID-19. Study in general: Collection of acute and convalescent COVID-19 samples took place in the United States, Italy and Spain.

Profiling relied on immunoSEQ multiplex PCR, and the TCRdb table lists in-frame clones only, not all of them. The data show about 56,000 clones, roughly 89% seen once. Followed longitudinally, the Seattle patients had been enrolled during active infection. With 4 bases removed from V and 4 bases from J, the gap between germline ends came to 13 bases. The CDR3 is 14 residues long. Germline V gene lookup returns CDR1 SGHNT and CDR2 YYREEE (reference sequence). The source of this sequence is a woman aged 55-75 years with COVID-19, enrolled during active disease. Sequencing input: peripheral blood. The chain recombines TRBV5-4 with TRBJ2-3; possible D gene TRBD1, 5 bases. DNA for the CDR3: TGTGCCAGCAGCCAGGGTGGGATTCCAGATACGCAGTATTTT. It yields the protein CASSQGGIPDTQYF. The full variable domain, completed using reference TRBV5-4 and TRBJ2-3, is ETGVTQSPTHLIKTRGQQVTLRCSSQSGHNTVSWYQQALGQGPQFIFQYYREEENGRGNFPPRFSGLQFPNYSSELNVNALELDDSALYLCASSQGGIPDTQYFGPGTRLTVL.